A single sample is the source of the 23 T cell receptor beta chains below, sequenced in a study of response to subunit inactivated influenza vaccine. MiXCR, run by TCRdb on the RT-PCR reads, gives a single entry per CDR3 protein. Altogether under 550,000 distinct CDR3 sequences are present, approximately 7.1% being singletons, with the ten largest covering 10% to 15%. Sequencing was performed on PBMCs from blood, taken 23 months after vaccination. These receptors were obtained from a man between 50 and 69 years old who received an inactivated influenza vaccine.

This clonotype was seen ten or more times. The rearrangement uses TRBV10-3 and TRBJ2-1; 11 nucleotides align to TRBD2. The CDR3 has 17 amino acids. The J segment lost 0 bases and the V segment lost 3 bases, leaving 4 bases of the junction unmatched. Germline V gene sequence: CDR1 ENHRY, CDR2 SYGVKD. The CDR3: CAISDRLAGSSYNEQFF. In nucleotides, the CDR3 is TGTGCCATCAGTGACAGACTAGCGGGGAGCTCCTACAATGAGCAGTTCTTC.

In its sample, this clonotype was seen a few times. The J gene is TRBJ2-5, the V gene TRBV9; D might be TRBD1 or TRBD2, each matching 5 bases. Germline V lookup: CDR1 SGDLS, CDR2 YYNGEE. This CDR3 contains 15 residues. Trimming cost V 3 bases and J 5 bases, with 17 bases left between them. The CDR3 here is CASSASGTEGETQYF. As DNA, the CDR3 is TGTGCCAGCAGCGCATCCGGGACCGAAGGGGAGACCCAGTACTTC. Variable domain in full (rest from reference TRBV9 and TRBJ2-5): DSGVTQTPKHLITATGQRVTLRCSPRSGDLSVYWYQQSLDQGLQFLIQYYNGEERAKGNILERFSAQQFPDLHSELNLSSLELGDSALYFCASSASGTEGETQYFGPGTRLLVL.

This clonotype came up a few times. V is TRBV4-1 and J is TRBJ2-7; D gene uncertain. The CDR3 length is 16 residues. The V and J ends lost 0 bases and 6 bases respectively, with 18 bases between them. Germline loops: CDR1 MGHRA, CDR2 YSYEKL. This chain's CDR3 is CASSQDRGRLALEQYF. CDR3 nucleotides: TGCGCCAGCAGCCAAGATCGTGGCCGCTTGGCGCTCGAGCAGTACTTC.

Concerning this clonotype itself: A read error may explain this, as a much larger clone is one base away. This chain joins TRBV6-2 or TRBV6-3 and TRBJ1-1; D may be TRBD1 (5 bases). Germline V gene sequence: CDR1 MNHEY, CDR2 SVGEGT. CDR3 length: 13 amino acids. Here the CDR3 DNA reads TGTGCCACCATGGACGGGGGGAACACTAAAGCTTTCTTT. Amino acid sequence: CATMDGGNTKAFF.

This clonotype was counted only a few times. In nucleotides, the CDR3 is TGTGCCAGCAGCCAATATGGGACAGGGGGCTCCTATAATTCACCCCTCCACTTT. It is translated as CASSQYGTGGSYNSPLHF. V and J are TRBV14 and TRBJ1-6, with 11 bases fitting TRBD1. The CDR3 is 18 residues long. V trimming: 2 bases; J trimming: 0 bases; junction bases outside the gene matches: 3. Germline CDR1 reads SGHDN; CDR2 reads FVKESK.

The genes are TRBV6-1 and TRBJ2-7; a weak D match, TRBD2 (6 bases). V was clipped by 8 bases and J by 4 bases, with 15 bases between them. The CDR3 loop spans 13 amino acids. Germline-derived CDR1 and CDR2 are MNHNS and SASEGT. CDR3 region: CASGAGNSYEQYF. CDR3 coding DNA: TGTGCCAGCGGTGCGGGAAACTCATACGAGCAGTACTTC.

This clonotype was counted many times. This chain joins TRBV24-1 and TRBJ2-2, with no clear D. The V gene's germline CDR1 is KGHDR and CDR2 SFDVKD. CDR3 length: 12 amino acids. V was pared by 7 bases and J by 0 bases, with 2 bases between. The CDR3 spells CATRSNTGELFF. CDR3 nucleotides: TGTGCCACCAGGTCGAACACCGGGGAGCTGTTTTTT.

This clonotype has a single count. This chain joins TRBV5-1 and TRBJ2-1; no clear D gene. Germline V gene lookup returns CDR1 SGHRS and CDR2 YFSETQ. CDR3 size: 15 residues. The V end was cut by 5 bases, the J end by 0 bases, with 12 bases between. CDR3 protein: CASREKGISYNEQFF. CDR3 DNA: TGCGCCAGCAGAGAGAAAGGGATCTCCTACAATGAGCAGTTCTTC. The variable domain in full, with the rest retrieved from reference TRBV5-1 and TRBJ2-1, is KAGVTQTPRYLIKTRGQQVTLSCSPISGHRSVSWYQQTPGQGLQFLFEYFSETQRNKGNFPGRFSGRQFSNSRSEMNVSTLELGDSALYLCASREKGISYNEQFFGPGTRLTVL.

This clonotype was counted at least ten times. The rearrangement uses TRBV7-2 and TRBJ2-1; D gene uncertain. Between the trimmed V and J ends, which lost 5 bases and 13 bases, there was a span of 18 bases. The CDR3 runs to 13 residues. Germline lookup yields CDR1 SGHTA and CDR2 FQGNSA. The CDR3 DNA reads TGTGCCAGCAGCCCCAGGTCGGCCCAAACACAGTTCTTC. Translating it yields CASSPRSAQTQFF.

The chain is built from TRBV3-1 and TRBJ2-2, with TRBD1 matching 8 bases. V gave up 1 base and J gave up 5 bases; unmatched junction bases: 6. Germline CDR1 is LGHDT and CDR2 is YNNKEL (reference sequence). This CDR3 contains 16 residues. The CDR3 reads CASSQVRGRRTGELFF. CDR3 nucleotide sequence: TGTGCCAGCAGCCAAGTCAGGGGGCGCCGGACCGGGGAGCTGTTTTTT.

This clonotype was recorded at least ten times. V is TRBV7-2 and J is TRBJ1-2; D is possibly TRBD1 (6 bases). V shed 1 base and J shed 4 bases, with 10 bases lying between them. The length of the CDR3 is 14 residues. Germline CDR1 is SGHTA and CDR2 is FQGNSA. The CDR3 nucleotides read TGTGCCAGCAGCTTAGAGGGCAGGGGCTATGGCTACACCTTC. It codes for CASSLEGRGYGYTF.

The chain joins TRBV7-9 to TRBJ1-6; D gene uncertain. V was cut by 5 bases and J by 7 bases, with 12 bases left in between. The V gene's germline CDR1 is SEHNR and CDR2 FQNEAQ (reference sequence). CDR3 size: 14 residues. CDR3 nucleotide sequence: TGTGCCAGCAGCGCTGATACCTGGAATTCACCCCTCCACTTT. Its protein product is CASSADTWNSPLHF.

This clonotype was seen repeatedly, ten times or more. This chain connects TRBV12-3 or TRBV12-4 to TRBJ2-2; a possible D gene is TRBD2 (5 bases). This CDR3 is 13 amino acids long. V was shortened by 8 bases and J by 2 bases, with 9 bases between the two germline ends. The CDR3 loop reads CASDGENTGELFF. CDR3 sequence (DNA): TGTGCCAGCGACGGGGAAAACACCGGGGAGCTGTTTTTT.

In its sample, this clonotype was seen a few times. This chain connects TRBV4-1 to TRBJ2-7, with D perhaps TRBD1 (6 bases). CDR1 MGHRA and CDR2 YSYEKL come from the germline V gene. The V end lost 3 bases, the J end lost 4 bases, and 16 bases lay between the germline ends. This CDR3 is 15 amino acids long. The CDR3 nucleotides are TGCGCCAGCAGCCATCAAACAGGGAATTCATACGAGCAGTACTTC. This translates into CASSHQTGNSYEQYF.

Only a few counts were recorded for this clonotype. V is TRBV4-1 and J is TRBJ2-1, with D perhaps matching TRBD1 (5 bases). This CDR3 comprises 18 residues. Trimming pared 1 base from V and 1 base from J, leaving 17 bases between. CDR1 and CDR2 (germline): MGHRA, YSYEKL. The CDR3 DNA reads TGCGCCAGCAGCCAAGGGAGCCTCACCAGGGTTTCCTACAATGAGCAGTTCTTC. It codes for CASSQGSLTRVSYNEQFF.

In its sample, this clonotype was seen many times. The V gene is TRBV7-2, the J gene TRBJ2-3; D is ambiguous. The CDR3 length is 13 residues. Germline lookup yields CDR1 SGHTA and CDR2 FQGNSA. The V end was cut by 3 bases, the J end by 6 bases, with 10 bases between. The chain's CDR3 is CASSFYTADTQYF. CDR3 DNA sequence: TGTGCCAGCAGCTTTTACACGGCCGATACGCAGTATTTT.

This rearrangement joins TRBV9 to TRBJ2-5; 8 nucleotides line up with TRBD1. J gave up 3 bases and V 1 base, and 8 bases lay outside the gene matches. This CDR3 is 16 amino acids long. Germline-derived CDR1 and CDR2 are SGDLS and YYNGEE. CDR3 in amino acids: CASSVWAGGAEETQYF. CDR3 bases: TGTGCCAGCAGCGTATGGGCAGGGGGCGCGGAAGAGACCCAGTACTTC.

The rearrangement uses TRBV4-1 and TRBJ2-1, with D hard to call. This CDR3 has 15 residues. V lost 0 bases, J lost 4 bases, and 10 bases lay in between. CDR1 and CDR2 from the germline V gene are MGHRA and YSYEKL. In DNA, the CDR3 is TGCGCCAGCAGCCAAGATCGAGCAGGTTACAATGAGCAGTTCTTC. Its translation is CASSQDRAGYNEQFF.

This clonotype was seen only a few times. J is TRBJ2-7 and V is TRBV29-1, with D uncertain. V was trimmed by 7 bases and J by 3 bases, leaving 16 bases between them. This CDR3 contains 13 residues. Germline lookup yields CDR1 SQVTM and CDR2 ANQGSEA. As DNA, the CDR3 is TGCAGCGCCCATGTCTACGGTCGCTACGAGCAGTACTTC. Translating it yields CSAHVYGRYEQYF.

This clonotype was seen a handful of times. The rearrangement uses TRBV4-1 and TRBJ2-6; 7 bases line up with TRBD2. In germline, CDR1 is MGHRA, CDR2 YSYEKL. The CDR3 has 16 amino acids. Trimming at V came to 1 base and at J to 1 base, leaving 1 base not matched to a gene. The CDR3, as DNA: TGCGCCAGCAGCCAAGTCGGGGGGTCTGGGGCCAACGTCCTGACTTTC. Its translation is CASSQVGGSGANVLTF.

A remark on this clonotype: A much more abundant neighbour one base away suggests this may be a read error. This chain connects TRBV20-1 to TRBJ2-7, with 11 nucleotides matching TRBD2. Germline V CDR1 and CDR2: DFQATT, SNEGSKA (reference sequence). The CDR3 contains 15 residues. The CDR3: CSAPASGRSSYEHYF. The CDR3 region has the DNA TGCAGTGCCCCCGCTAGCGGGAGGTCCTCCTACGAGCACTACTTC.

This clonotype came up many times. This sequence joins TRBV18 and TRBJ1-2, with D possibly being TRBD1 (5 bases). V lost 3 bases to trimming and J lost 8 bases, with 19 bases between them. The germline gives CDR1 KGHSH, CDR2 LQKENI. There are 15 residues in the CDR3. CDR3 sequence (DNA): TGTGCCAGCTCACCCTTTCTTCAGGGAGACGAGGGCTACACCTTC. Encoded protein: CASSPFLQGDEGYTF.

The rearrangement uses TRBV7-2 and TRBJ1-6; no firm D call. This CDR3 comprises 14 residues. Germline CDR1 is SGHTA and CDR2 is FQGNSA. Trimming pared 5 bases from V and 9 bases from J, leaving 14 bases between. The CDR3 sequence: CASSPAGRGSPLHF. Here the CDR3 DNA reads TGTGCCAGCAGCCCGGCGGGCCGGGGTTCACCCCTCCACTTT.